The TCR beta chain described here comes from a study of blood T cells in healthy people across ages. Remarks on this clonotype: Its antigen remains unidentified.

General study results and limits: Diversity estimates from one million T cells were considered underestimates.

Per the germline V gene, CDR1 is MNHNS and CDR2 is SASEGT. V dropped 2 bases and J dropped 1 base, with 9 bases sitting between them. The CDR3 length is 15 residues. Combining a sample-barcoded 5' primer with a J-beta primer mix, a second PCR ran for roughly 6 to 12 cycles. TCRdb re-analysed the 5' RACE reads in MiXCR, keeping a single row per CDR3 protein. The table includes about 760,000 distinct CDR3 sequences, around 50% detected once. The sample comprised blood. The sequence was obtained from a man in his forties or fifties in good health. The chain employs TRBV6-1 and TRBJ1-5; tentatively, D is TRBD1 (5 bases). In DNA form, the CDR3 reads TGTGCCAGCAGTGAACAGGGCACAAGCAATCAGCCCCAGCATTTT. Amino acid sequence: CASSEQGTSNQPQHF.